The rows below give T cell receptor beta chains drawn from one sample of a study of shared clonotypes between healthy human individuals. The protocol was immunoSEQ multiplex PCR, while the TCRdb copy is restricted to in-frame clones and leaves out a portion. Of roughly 1,500,000 clones in the sample, approximately 98.5% were seen once. The sample taken for sequencing was naive CD4+ T cells sorted from blood. These receptors were collected from a man aged 25-40 years in good health. The CDR3 runs from the conserved cysteine through the conserved F or W. D genes are given only for firm matches. Some rows have no size entry. The others give once, few or many, or a class for an expanded clone.

>.|TRBD1|TRBV19|TRBJ2-7
CASSTGQGTYEQYF
TGTGCCAGTAGCACAGGACAGGGGACCTACGAGCAGTACTTC
>.|.|TRBV9|TRBJ2-7
CASSVSPSSSTYEQYF
TGTGCCAGCAGCGTAAGCCCTAGCAGTAGTACCTACGAGCAGTACTTC
>.|TRBD1|TRBV9|TRBJ1-3
CASSGQGTGGNTIYF
TGTGCCAGCAGCGGACAGGGGACGGGAGGAAACACCATATATTTT
>.|.|TRBV5-5|TRBJ1-2
CASSSRTGSSNYGYTF
TGTGCCAGCAGCTCCCGCACAGGGTCGTCTAACTATGGCTACACCTTC
>.|.|TRBV23-1|TRBJ2-7
CASSQSEHYNYEQYF
TGCGCCAGCAGTCAATCGGAGCACTATAACTACGAGCAGTACTTC
>.|.|TRBV10-2|TRBJ2-1
CASSDFTGASYNEQFF
TGCGCCAGCAGTGACTTTACCGGGGCCTCCTACAATGAGCAGTTCTTC
>.|.|TRBV18|TRBJ2-2
CASSLPNVNTGELFF
TGTGCCAGCTCACTTCCCAACGTAAACACCGGGGAGCTGTTTTTT
>.|TRBD1|TRBV5-4|TRBJ2-7
CASSLTDRGFYEQYF
TGTGCCAGCAGCTTGACTGACAGGGGGTTTTACGAGCAGTACTTC
>.|.|TRBV7-2|TRBJ2-7
CASSSRLGEGAEQYF
TGTGCCAGCAGCTCCCGACTAGGCGAGGGCGCTGAGCAGTACTTC
>once|TRBD1|TRBV28|TRBJ1-2
CASSTRGNYGYTF
TGTGCCAGCAGTACCAGGGGGAACTATGGCTACACCTTC
>.|.|TRBV2|TRBJ1-4
CASSEGRGPEKLFF
TGTGCCAGCAGTGAGGGCAGGGGTCCTGAAAAACTGTTTTTT
>.|TRBD2|TRBV29-1|TRBJ2-7
CSVKGLAGVFEQYF
TGCAGCGTAAAGGGACTAGCGGGAGTCTTCGAGCAGTACTTC
>.|.|TRBV6-1|TRBJ2-6
CASRPQAPGANVLTF
TGTGCCAGCAGACCACAGGCTCCTGGGGCCAACGTCCTGACTTTC
>.|TRBD2|TRBV9|TRBJ2-1
CASSVKVAGGPNNEQFF
TGTGCCAGCAGCGTAAAGGTAGCGGGAGGGCCGAACAATGAGCAGTTCTTC
>.|.|TRBV10-1|TRBJ2-7
CASSESGVFHEQYF
TGCGCCAGCAGTGAGTCCGGGGTGTTCCACGAGCAGTACTTC
>.|.|TRBV29-1|TRBJ2-3
CSVDKSGTDTQYF
TGCAGCGTGGACAAGTCCGGCACAGATACGCAGTATTTT
>.|.|TRBV6-1|TRBJ1-5
CASTRGDPQPQHF
TGTGCCAGCACACGGGGGGATCCGCAGCCCCAGCATTTT
>.|.|TRBV18|TRBJ1-1
CASSPPGPSNTEAFF
TGTGCCAGCTCACCTCCTGGCCCGTCCAACACTGAAGCTTTCTTT
>.|TRBD2|TRBV28|TRBJ2-1
CASRTSVRNEQFF
TGTGCCAGCCGGACTAGCGTTCGGAATGAGCAGTTCTTC
>.|.|TRBV10-1|TRBJ1-3
CASSEGGPGNTIYF
TGCGCCAGCAGTGAGGGGGGTCCTGGAAACACCATATATTTT
>.|.|TRBV9|TRBJ1-1
CASSAEEDTEAFF
TGTGCCAGCAGCGCAGAGGAAGACACTGAAGCTTTCTTT
>.|TRBD2|TRBV5-1|TRBJ2-7
CASSFAGGGSTYEQYF
TGCGCCAGCAGCTTCGCTGGGGGAGGGTCGACCTACGAGCAGTACTTC
>.|TRBD1|TRBV7-8|TRBJ2-6
CASSYRDRAGANVLTF
TGTGCCAGCAGCTACCGAGACAGGGCTGGGGCCAACGTCCTGACTTTC
>.|.|TRBV29-1|TRBJ2-3
CSVAGADTQYF
TGCAGCGTTGCGGGGGCGGATACGCAGTATTTT